This T cell receptor (beta chain) was profiled in a study of T-cell reconstitution after alpha-beta-depleted transplantation in children. Unique molecular identifiers featured in how the TCRbeta library was prepared. TCRdb recomputed calls from the PCR reads with MiXCR, one row per CDR3 protein. This sample yields around 600,000 distinct CDR3 sequences, of which roughly 15% are seen a single time; approximately 1% belongs to the top ten. V lost 7 bases to trimming and J lost 4 bases; unmatched junction nucleotides: 10. The CDR3 consists of 15 residues. This clonotype was observed a few times. The sequenced sample was PBMCs from the stem cell graft donor, obtained from the stem cell graft. The J gene is TRBJ1-2, the V gene TRBV12-3 or TRBV12-4; 9 bases align to TRBD1. The sequence was obtained from a human donor who donated a stem cell graft to a child with acute myeloid leukemia. The CDR3 reads CASILLGGQGYGYTF. The CDR3 DNA reads TGTGCCAGCATCCTACTGGGGGGACAGGGCTATGGCTACACCTTC.